These T cell receptor beta chains were read from a single sample in a study of CD8 T cells in ankylosing spondylitis. A single record per CDR3 protein comes from TCRdb applying MiXCR to the 5' RACE reads. The sample consists of roughly 91,000 distinct CDR3 sequences, about 8% of them appearing once. Sequenced: blood, either unsorted or a sorted T cell fraction (not recorded which). The source is a male donor with ankylosing spondylitis or in good health (not recorded which). CDR3s include the opening cysteine and the closing phenylalanine or tryptophan. A D gene is named only where the DNA matches it firmly. Rows may omit the clone size; those that give it use once, few, many or a size class.

clone size	D gene	V gene	J gene	CDR3 protein	CDR3 DNA
many	.	TRBV5-1	TRBJ2-7	CASSLKGNYEQYF	TGCGCCAGCAGCTTGAAGGGAAACTACGAGCAGTACTTC
.	.	TRBV27	TRBJ2-1	CASSLFGGVPGNEQFF	TGTGCCAGCAGTTTATTTGGGGGTGTCCCAGGCAATGAGCAGTTCTTC
many	.	TRBV5-1	TRBJ2-1	CASSLSGAGLEKFF	TGCGCCAGCAGCTTGAGTGGGGCAGGGCTAGAGAAGTTCTTC
many	TRBD2	TRBV20-1	TRBJ2-3	CSARDAGEGTDTQYF	TGCAGTGCTAGAGATGCGGGAGAGGGCACAGATACGCAGTATTTT
many	.	TRBV20-1	TRBJ2-7	CSALRDGLPYEQYF	TGCAGTGCTCTCCGGGACGGGTTGCCCTACGAGCAGTACTTC
many	.	TRBV20-1	TRBJ1-2	CSASPPGGPNYGYTF	TGCAGTGCTAGTCCTCCGGGCGGACCTAACTATGGCTACACCTTC
many	TRBD1	TRBV12-3/TRBV12-4	TRBJ2-5	CASSLGTEETQYF	TGTGCCAGCAGCTTGGGGACAGAAGAGACCCAGTACTTC
many	TRBD1	TRBV6-4	TRBJ1-2	CASFRTFKGQGNYGYTF	TGTGCCAGCTTTAGGACGTTCAAGGGACAGGGGAACTATGGCTACACCTTC
many	.	TRBV7-2	TRBJ2-6	CASSLGIPGANVLTF	TGTGCCAGCAGCTTAGGAATCCCCGGGGCCAACGTCCTGACTTTC
many	.	TRBV5-1	TRBJ2-7	CASSPTGTYEQYF	TGCGCCAGCAGCCCCACAGGTACCTACGAGCAGTACTTC
many	TRBD2	TRBV4-3	TRBJ2-3	CASSSGTSGGRDTQYF	TGCGCCAGCAGCTCTGGGACTAGCGGGGGGAGAGATACGCAGTATTTT
few	.	TRBV5-1	TRBJ2-5	CASSLAPAQETQYF	TGCGCCAGCAGCTTGGCCCCCGCACAAGAGACCCAGTACTTC
many	.	TRBV6-1	TRBJ2-1	CASSVGTSYNEQFF	TGTGCCAGCAGTGTAGGGACATCTTACAATGAGCAGTTCTTC